The 5 T cell receptor beta chains listed next were all sequenced from one sample in a study of blood T cell repertoires in COVID-19 (dated by TCRdb to 2020 to 2022). The library was obtained by the immunoSEQ multiplex PCR assay. Entries here come from immuneACCESS through TCRdb and include only in-frame sequences with V and J called. Some clones fail to appear in such tables; in the studies checked, an unresolved V gene covers under half of the shortfall, and the cause of the remainder is unknown. The sample table records 200,000 or so clones; 70% to 90% of these occur just once. Jointly, the top ten make up 4.4% of the sample. Sequenced input: peripheral blood. The receptors were gathered from a man aged 50 to 59 with acute or convalescent COVID-19.

This chain joins TRBV12-3 or TRBV12-4 and TRBJ2-4, with 7 bases lining up with TRBD2. The trim removed 8 bases at V and 12 bases at J, leaving 10 bases unmatched. This CDR3 is built from 12 residues. This CDR3 is CASQLRGEGQYF. In nucleotides, the CDR3 is TGTGCCAGCCAACTCAGAGGGGAGGGTCAGTACTTC.

In its sample, this clone was seen a few times. The rearrangement uses TRBV29-1 and TRBJ1-2, with a tentative D call TRBD1 (6 bases). The CDR3 is 12 residues long. From germline, CDR1 is SQVTM and CDR2 ANQGSEA. V lost 8 bases and J lost 4, with 14 bases in between. This CDR3 reads CSPPGGPYGYTF. The CDR3 DNA reads TGCAGCCCCCCGGGGGGCCCCTATGGCTACACCTTC.

CDR3 amino acids: CASSQPGTDNNSPLHF. CDR3 bases: TGTGCCAGCAGCCAACCCGGGACAGATAATAATTCACCCCTCCACTTT. The gene calls are TRBV3-1 (or the pseudogene TRBV3-2) and TRBJ1-6; 7 bases line up with TRBD1. The junction had 6 bases not matched to a gene; V was cut back by 2 bases and J by 5 bases. Germline V CDR1 and CDR2: LGHDT, YNNKEL (reference sequence). The CDR3 is 16 residues long.

The chain links TRBV7-9 to TRBJ1-5; 9 nucleotides line up with TRBD1. CDR3 length equals 15 residues. Trimming took 1 base from V and 4 from J; bases not matched to a gene: 2. Germline V gives CDR1 SEHNR, CDR2 FQNEAQ (reference sequence). DNA for the CDR3: TGTGCCAGCAGCTTAGGGGACAGGGCAAATCAGCCCCAGCATTTT. Protein product: CASSLGDRANQPQHF.

The chain combines TRBV7-8 with TRBJ1-5, with D possibly matching TRBD1 (5 bases). V dropped 2 bases and J dropped 7 bases, with 12 bases sitting between them. The V gene's germline CDR1 is SGHVS and CDR2 FQNEAQ. This CDR3 region has 14 residues. The CDR3 sequence: CASSLSGGNQPQHF. The DNA of the CDR3 is TGTGCCAGCAGCTTATCGGGGGGGAACCAGCCCCAGCATTTT. Supplemented by reference TRBV7-8 and TRBJ1-5, the full variable domain reads GAGVSQSPRYKVAKRGQDVALRCDPISGHVSLFWYQQALGQGPEFLTYFQNEAQLDKSGLPSDRFFAERPEGSVSTLKIQRTQQEDSAVYLCASSLSGGNQPQHFGDGTRLSIL.